The rows below give T cell receptor beta chains drawn from one sample of a study of spatial heterogeneity in lung cancer. TCRdb recomputed calls from the 5' RACE reads with MiXCR, one row per CDR3 protein. This sample has 50,000 to 65,000 distinct CDR3 sequences; more than 6.5% occur once, and the top ten carry approximately 2.9%. The sample here was PBMCs, taken at surgery. Source of these receptors: a female donor with early-stage non-small cell lung cancer. CDR3s include the opening cysteine and the closing phenylalanine or tryptophan. D genes are given only for firm matches. Rows may omit the clone size; those that give it use once, few, many or a size class.

13 many TRBJ1-6 - TRBV3-1 TGTGCCAGCAGCCAGAACCCCTATTCACCCCTCCACTTT CASSQNPYSPLHF
16 many TRBJ2-3 - TRBV7-7 TGTGCCAGCAGCCCCATGATTAGCCGGGGCACAGATACGCAGTATTTT CASSPMISRGTDTQYF
15 few TRBJ2-2 - TRBV2 TGTGCCAGCAGTGAAGCGGGGAAGAACACCGGGGAGCTGTTTTTT CASSEAGKNTGELFF
15 many TRBJ2-1 TRBD2 TRBV6-5 TGTGCCAGCAGTTTGGATAGCGGGGGGTTCAATGAGCAGTTCTTC CASSLDSGGFNEQFF
14 many TRBJ1-5 - TRBV29-1 TGCAGCGTTTGCTCAGGATCACCCAATCAGCCCCAGCATTTT CSVCSGSPNQPQHF
17 few TRBJ2-2 - TRBV12-3/TRBV12-4 TGTGCCAGCAGCCCCTCCGGGTTGGGCCCGAACACCGGGGAGCTGTTTTTT CASSPSGLGPNTGELFF
13 - TRBJ2-3 - TRBV12-3/TRBV12-4 TGTGCCAGCAGCCTGGGGGAGTCGAATACGCAGTATTTT CASSLGESNTQYF
15 many TRBJ2-1 - TRBV11-2 TGTGCCAGCAGCTTAAACCCCTCCAGGGGTTCTGAGCAGTTCTTC CASSLNPSRGSEQFF
15 many TRBJ1-5 - TRBV7-8 TGTGCCAGCAGCTCTAGGACAGATAGCAATCAGCCCCAGCATTTT CASSSRTDSNQPQHF
13 - TRBJ2-7 - TRBV2 TGTGCCAGCAGTGGGGGCAGGGGCTACGAGCAGTACTTC CASSGGRGYEQYF
16 many TRBJ2-7 TRBD1 TRBV10-3 TGTGCCATCAGTGAGTCCGGGACAGTAGACTCCTACGAGCAGTACTTC CAISESGTVDSYEQYF
14 - TRBJ2-3 TRBD2 TRBV5-1 TGCGCCAGCGAACCGGGACTAGCGTCGAATACGCAGTATTTT CASEPGLASNTQYF
18 few TRBJ2-2 TRBD1 TRBV7-9 TGTGCCAGCAGCGACTACTCCTCAGGGGGCACGGACACCGGGGAGCTGTTTTTT CASSDYSSGGTDTGELFF
13 few TRBJ1-5 - TRBV12-3/TRBV12-4 TGTGCCAGCAGTTTAAGAGATGGGACACCCCAGCATTTT CASSLRDGTPQHF
14 many TRBJ2-7 - TRBV7-2 TGTGCCAGCAGCTTAGGTCCCCAGGGATACGAGCAGTACTTC CASSLGPQGYEQYF
17 - TRBJ2-3 TRBD2 TRBV5-1 TGCGCCAGCAGCCAAGGGGCTAGCGGGGGGGCGGCAGATACGCAGTATTTT CASSQGASGGAADTQYF
15 many TRBJ1-6 - TRBV7-9 TGTGCCAGCAGCTTTGGGAGGGGATATAATTCACCCCTCCACTTT CASSFGRGYNSPLHF
16 many TRBJ2-5 - TRBV1 TGCACCAGCAGCCAATCGACTCGGGGAAAACAAGAGACCCAGTACTTC CTSSQSTRGKQETQYF
15 many TRBJ2-1 TRBD2 TRBV20-1 TGCAGTGCGGAAATCGCTAGCGGGGGGGACAATGAGCAGTTCTTC CSAEIASGGDNEQFF
15 many TRBJ1-6 TRBD1 TRBV2 TGTGCCAGCAGCCCAGACAGGGGTCGGGATTCACCCCTCCACTTT CASSPDRGRDSPLHF
13 many TRBJ2-1 - TRBV4-1 TGCGCCAGCAGCCTCGGACCTCACAATGAGCAGTTCTTC CASSLGPHNEQFF
13 few TRBJ2-1 - TRBV29-1 TGCAGCCCCCAGACAGAAGGATACAATGAGCAGTTCTTC CSPQTEGYNEQFF
14 many TRBJ2-1 - TRBV20-1 TGCAGTGCTAGAGATCCCCTAGCGCTCGAGGAGCAGTTCTTC CSARDPLALEEQFF
14 - TRBJ1-5 - TRBV27 TGTGCCAGCAGCTTAAGGGAGAGCAATCAGCCCCAGCATTTT CASSLRESNQPQHF
16 many TRBJ2-4 TRBD2 TRBV7-2 TGTGCCAGCAGCTTAGGGCTAGCGGGGGCCCTAGGGATTCAGTACTTC CASSLGLAGALGIQYF
15 once TRBJ2-3 - TRBV5-1 TGCGCCAGCAGCTTGGATGCGGTTAGCACAGATACGCAGTATTTT CASSLDAVSTDTQYF
13 many TRBJ2-5 - TRBV3-1 TGTGCCAGCAGCCAAGATATGCGCCAGCGTCTATACTTC CASSQDMRQRLYF